This T cell receptor (beta chain) was retrieved from a study of human T cells and chemical hapten exposure. TCRdb fed the RACE reads into MiXCR, producing one record per CDR3 protein. The sample yields about 120,000 distinct CDR3 sequences, about 13% seen once. The time point denotes: pre-sensitization, week 0. Treatment defined: therapeutic diphenylcyclopropenone sensitization with weekly scalp DPC. This clonotype was counted a few times. The source of this sequence is a woman aged 18 to 35 with alopecia areata. Some clones in this sample may be carry-over from other donors' samples. Material: whole blood, obtained in connection with sensitization to the hapten diphenylcyclopropenone (DPC).

CDR3 loop: CASSRTGNDGYTF. CDR3 coding DNA: TGTGCCAGCAGCCGAACAGGGAACGATGGCTACACCTTC. V gene TRBV7-2 combines with J gene TRBJ1-2, with D possibly matching TRBD1 (6 bases). V gave up 5 bases and J gave up 6 bases, with 13 bases separating them. The germline CDR1 and CDR2 sequences are SGHTA and FQGNSA. This CDR3 is 13 amino acids long.